This is a list of T cell receptor beta chains from one sample in a study of T cell responses to AZD1222 COVID-19 vaccine. Repertoires were generated with immunoSEQ multiplex PCR, while TCRdb's copy carries only in-frame clones and drops some. The sample records 100,000 to 150,000 clones, about 90% being singletons. The sample here was peripheral blood, taken on day 0 of AZD1222 vaccination. These receptors were collected from an adult in good health. Each CDR3 is given with its conserved first and last residue.

TRBV29-1	TRBJ2-2	CSVVMPGELFF
TRBV15	TRBJ2-7	CATSVGQGGKNKQYF
TRBV5-1	TRBJ1-1	CASSPKISNTEAFF
TRBV19	TRBJ1-5	CASAQDRPQHF
TRBV30	TRBJ2-3	CAWSVLADTQYF
TRBV28	TRBJ1-2	CASRATNYGYTF
TRBV6-5	TRBJ1-4	CASTSVGEGEKLFF
TRBV6-6	TRBJ2-7	CASSQIYEQYF
TRBV24-1	TRBJ1-2	CATSDPGQNYGYTF
TRBV7-2	TRBJ1-4	CASSLAPALGEKLFF
TRBV28	TRBJ1-2	CASSSSWVRGYTF
TRBV19	TRBJ1-3	CASIDWGSGNTIYF
TRBV5-5	TRBJ1-5	CASSLARERNNQPQHF
TRBV5-1	TRBJ2-3	CASSLGTSLFTDTQYF
TRBV9	TRBJ1-3	CASSVDASSGNTIYF
TRBV7-2	TRBJ1-2	CASSFISDYGYTF
TRBV27	TRBJ1-1	CASRSLGWIEAFF
TRBV20-1	TRBJ1-5	CSASSGQGAVGFNQPQHF
TRBV2	TRBJ1-2	CASSEVRDSYGYTF
TRBV6-6	TRBJ2-4	CASSRPLAGPAKNIQYF
TRBV19	TRBJ2-7	CASSNILGEQYF
TRBV29-1	TRBJ2-1	CSVVGTGSYNEQFF
TRBV6-6	TRBJ1-3	CASSRAEGNTIYF
TRBV5-6	TRBJ2-7	CASSLGAGDTHEQYF
TRBV6-5	TRBJ1-4	CASSYAGGFNEKLFF
TRBV11-2	TRBJ2-1	CASSLLPGQGPYNEQFF
TRBV27	TRBJ2-7	CASSFRGSEQYF
TRBV30	TRBJ2-1	CAWSRLARHNEQFF
TRBV11-2	TRBJ2-7	CASSHTGQHYEQYF
TRBV19	TRBJ2-2	CASSTMGQPNTGELFF
TRBV28	TRBJ1-3	CASSSTPPGGNTIYF
TRBV5-8	TRBJ2-2	CASGTGPGSRTGELFF
TRBV19	TRBJ2-5	CASSPTGTQETQYF
TRBV6-2/TRBV6-3	TRBJ1-6	CASSYSRAGGSPLHF
TRBV5-1	TRBJ1-1	CASSLGQGRTEAFF
TRBV11-2	TRBJ2-7	CASSPISRDRGGSYEQYF
TRBV7-9	TRBJ1-1	CASSARLDTEAFF
TRBV29-1	TRBJ1-2	CSVEARDGGAYTF
TRBV30	TRBJ1-6	CAWSPDSNSPLHF
TRBV28	TRBJ1-5	CASSFQGSGLYSNQPQHF
TRBV3-1/TRBV3-2	TRBJ2-7	CASGRGIGGPVYEQYF
TRBV3-1/TRBV3-2	TRBJ1-3	CASSQYNHGNTIYF
TRBV4-2	TRBJ1-1	CASSQHSRDRLNTEAFF
TRBV27	TRBJ1-1	CASSNFRDRGNTEAFF
TRBV24-1	TRBJ2-1	CATSDSRTGSNEQFF
TRBV10-3	TRBJ1-2	CAISEIGGLGYTF
TRBV21-1	TRBJ2-7	CASVPGQGSYEQYF
TRBV19	TRBJ1-2	CASSTPGPGYTF
TRBV27	TRBJ1-6	CASSFYGRPIYNSPLHF
TRBV5-8	TRBJ1-2	CASSPGQLTNYGYTF
TRBV7-9	TRBJ2-1	CASSPGGAYNEQFF
TRBV9	TRBJ2-1	CASSGNEQFF
TRBV6-1	TRBJ2-7	CASSGAHGTGAYEQYF
TRBV3-1/TRBV3-2	TRBJ2-4	CASSQGSGSPGNIQYF
TRBV7-6	TRBJ1-1	CASSLDTNTEAFF